These 22 T cell receptor beta chains originate from one sample sequenced in a study of CD8 T cells in ankylosing spondylitis. TCRdb processed the 5' RACE reads anew with MiXCR; each CDR3 protein has one entry. The sample includes about 240,000 distinct CDR3 sequences, around 9.1% of them seen just once. The sample was blood, either unsorted or a sorted T cell fraction (not recorded which). These TCRs come from a male donor with ankylosing spondylitis or in good health (not recorded which).

This clonotype came up many times. J is TRBJ2-7 and V is TRBV20-1; TRBD2 aligns across 7 bases. CDR3 length: 13 amino acids. CDR1 and CDR2 (germline): DFQATT, SNEGSKA (reference sequence). Trimming at V came to 1 base and at J to 4 bases, leaving 4 bases not matched to a gene. The CDR3 region has the DNA TGCAGTGCTAGAGGTGGGACTACTTACGAGCAGTACTTC. The encoded protein is CSARGGTTYEQYF.

This clonotype was counted between two and nine times. The gene calls are TRBV7-3 and TRBJ2-7; TRBD2 matches 7 bases. The germline V gene has CDR1 SGHTA and CDR2 FQGTGA. The CDR3 runs to 15 residues. V lost 2 bases, J lost 0 bases, and 4 bases stayed unmatched. The CDR3 sequence is CASSLSSGSSYEQYF. Here the CDR3 DNA reads TGTGCCAGCAGCTTATCTAGCGGTAGCTCCTACGAGCAGTACTTC. The whole variable domain, filled in from reference TRBV7-3 and TRBJ2-7, reads GAGVSQTPSNKVTEKGKYVELRCDPISGHTALYWYRQSLGQGPEFLIYFQGTGAADDSGLPNDRFFAVRPEGSVSTLKIQRTERGDSAVYLCASSLSSGSSYEQYFGPGTRLTVT.

This clonotype has a count of ten or more. The chain combines TRBV7-9 with TRBJ2-4, with D unresolved. Germline V gene data show CDR1 as SEHNR and CDR2 as FQNEAQ (reference sequence). The CDR3 has 13 amino acids. V shed 2 bases and J shed 5 bases, with 7 bases lying between them. For the CDR3, the DNA is TGTGCCAGCAGCTTAATTACTGAAAACATTCAGTACTTC. It translates to CASSLITENIQYF.

This clonotype has a count of ten or more. The rearrangement uses TRBV20-1 and TRBJ1-5; D is possibly TRBD1 (5 bases). Germline V gives CDR1 DFQATT, CDR2 SNEGSKA (reference sequence). V lost 3 bases and J lost 4, with 7 bases in between. There are 12 residues in the CDR3. The DNA for the CDR3 is TGCAGTGCTAGGACAGCAAATCAGCCCCAGCATTTT. Residues: CSARTANQPQHF.

This clonotype was observed many times. The genes are TRBV7-2 and TRBJ2-3; the match to TRBD2 covers 7 bases. CDR3 size: 14 residues. CDR1 is SGHTA and CDR2 is FQGNSA in the germline V gene. Trimming cost V 1 base and J 8 bases; bases outside gene matches: 6. CDR3 bases: TGTGCCAGCAGCTTAGTGCGGGAGTCCGGTACGCAGTATTTT. Residues: CASSLVRESGTQYF.

This clonotype came up a few times. The rearrangement joins TRBV19 to TRBJ1-2; TRBD1 might be the D (5 bases). Germline loops: CDR1 LNHDA, CDR2 SQIVND (reference sequence). Trimming took 5 bases from V and 5 from J, leaving 9 bases between them. The CDR3 is 12 residues long. In DNA form, the CDR3 reads TGTGCCAGTAGTCCAGGGAGGTATGGCTACACCTTC. Translated, it gives CASSPGRYGYTF.

There are many counts of this clonotype. V and J are TRBV5-1 and TRBJ2-1, with no clear D. V was trimmed by 6 bases and J by 13 bases, leaving 11 bases between them. The length of the CDR3 is 10 residues. Germline loops: CDR1 SGHRS, CDR2 YFSETQ. CDR3 DNA: TGCGCCAGCAAGGGCAGTACTCAGTTCTTC. Amino acid sequence: CASKGSTQFF.

The sample holds many counts of this clonotype. The V and J genes are TRBV5-1 and TRBJ2-1, with 9 positions matching TRBD1. Unmatched junction bases numbered 19, after V lost 4 bases and J lost 2 bases. The germline CDR1 and CDR2 sequences are SGHRS and YFSETQ. The CDR3 covers 20 residues. The CDR3 sequence: CASSEKDRGTGSYPYNEQFF. In nucleotides, the CDR3 is TGCGCCAGCAGCGAAAAAGACAGGGGGACAGGCTCGTACCCCTACAATGAGCAGTTCTTC. Variable domain in full (rest from reference TRBV5-1 and TRBJ2-1): KAGVTQTPRYLIKTRGQQVTLSCSPISGHRSVSWYQQTPGQGLQFLFEYFSETQRNKGNFPGRFSGRQFSNSRSEMNVSTLELGDSALYLCASSEKDRGTGSYPYNEQFFGPGTRLTVL.

The chain is built from TRBV12-3 or TRBV12-4 and TRBJ1-1; D is unclear. Between the trimmed V and J ends, which lost 3 bases and 1 base, there was a span of 9 bases. This CDR3 is built from 14 residues. The CDR3 reads CASSFTGSNTEAFF. In DNA, the CDR3 is TGTGCCAGCAGTTTCACGGGGTCGAACACTGAAGCTTTCTTT.

This clonotype has a count of ten or more. This chain's CDR3 is CATSPERQGDEKLFF. DNA for the CDR3: TGTGCCACCTCCCCCGAACGGCAGGGTGATGAAAAACTGTTTTTT. The chain couples TRBV15 to TRBJ1-4; possibly TRBD1 for D (5 bases). CDR3 length equals 15 residues. The germline V gene has CDR1 LNHNV and CDR2 YYDKDF (reference sequence). The V end was cut by 8 bases, the J end by 6 bases, with 19 bases between.

This clonotype was found many times. This chain connects TRBV6-2 or TRBV6-3 to TRBJ2-2; 7 bases are a match to TRBD1. J gave up 0 bases and V 10 bases, and 8 bases lay outside the gene matches. The CDR3 is 15 residues long. From germline, CDR1 is MNHEY and CDR2 SVGEGT. The CDR3 here is CATWDRTANTGELFF. The CDR3 DNA reads TGTGCCACCTGGGACAGAACGGCGAACACCGGGGAGCTGTTTTTT.

This clonotype has only one observation. A clone one base away is much larger, so this may be a read error. This sequence joins TRBV7-9 and TRBJ2-1; 8 bases are shared with TRBD2. The CDR3 is 14 residues long. Germline V lookup: CDR1 SEHNR, CDR2 FQNEAQ (reference sequence). The CDR3 reads CASSLQRENNEEFF. The DNA for the CDR3 is TGTGCCAGCAGCTTACAGCGGGAGAACAATGAGGAGTTCTTC. The full variable domain, completed using reference TRBV7-9 and TRBJ2-1, is DTGVSQNPRHKITKRGQNVTFRCDPISEHNRLYWYRQTLGQGPEFLTYFQNEAQLEKSRLLSDRFSAERPKGSFSTLEIQRTEQGDSAMYLCASSLQRENNEEFFGPGTRLTVL.

V usage is TRBV7-9 and J usage is TRBJ1-4; no definite D call. The V end lost 1 base, the J end lost 2 bases, and 5 bases lay between the germline ends. Germline V gene sequence: CDR1 SEHNR, CDR2 FQNEAQ (reference sequence). The CDR3 loop spans 14 amino acids. The CDR3 sequence is CASSLVGTNEKLFF. In nucleotides, the CDR3 is TGTGCCAGCAGCTTAGTCGGGACTAATGAAAAACTGTTTTTT.

This clonotype was seen at least ten times. The J gene is TRBJ2-2, the V gene TRBV6-1; D remains ambiguous. This CDR3 is built from 14 residues. V lost 10 bases to trimming and J lost 5 bases, with 17 bases between them. The germline gives CDR1 MNHNS, CDR2 SASEGT. The CDR3 nucleotides read TGTGCCACCGCTAGTGGGGTTAAGACCGGGGAGCTGTTTTTT. Its translation: CATASGVKTGELFF.

This clonotype was recorded many times. The chain links TRBV9 to TRBJ2-1, with a tentative D call TRBD2 (6 bases). The CDR3 runs to 18 residues. V was pared by 0 bases and J by 2 bases, with 18 bases between. In germline, CDR1 is SGDLS, CDR2 YYNGEE. The CDR3 spells CASSVEVEGGAPYNEQFF. CDR3 nucleotide sequence: TGTGCCAGCAGCGTAGAAGTGGAGGGAGGCGCCCCCTACAATGAGCAGTTCTTC.

This clonotype was observed many times. This chain connects TRBV7-8 to TRBJ2-3; tentatively, D is TRBD1 or TRBD2 (5 bases each). The ends were cut back, 5 bases at V and 5 bases at J, with 14 bases in the middle. CDR3 size: 14 residues. CDR1 and CDR2 from the germline V gene are SGHVS and FQNEAQ. DNA of the CDR3: TGTGCCAGCAGCCCAAGGACTCAGGGAGATACGCAGTATTTT. As protein: CASSPRTQGDTQYF.

The rearrangement links TRBV30 to TRBJ1-2; 7 bases are shared with TRBD1. V shed 5 bases and J 2 bases; nucleotides not matched to a gene: 5. The CDR3 spans 13 residues. From germline, CDR1 is GTSNPN and CDR2 SVGIG (reference sequence). CDR3 nucleotide sequence: TGTGCCTGGGACCGGGACAGCAACTATGGCTACACCTTC. Its protein product is CAWDRDSNYGYTF.

This clonotype occurred a few times. CDR3 protein: CASSLAGGEVSGELFF. CDR3 nucleotides: TGTGCCAGCAGCTTAGCGGGAGGGGAAGTTTCCGGGGAGCTGTTTTTT. The V gene is TRBV7-2, the J gene TRBJ2-2; 7 bases map to TRBD2. Losses at the gene ends were 0 bases for V and 6 bases for J; bases not matched to a gene: 7. The CDR3 is 16 residues long. Germline CDR1 SGHTA, CDR2 FQGNSA.

This clonotype was detected many times. The V and J genes are TRBV5-6 and TRBJ1-6; D not resolved. The CDR3 length is 15 residues. The germline gives CDR1 SGHDT, CDR2 YYEEEE. Trimming removed 2 bases at V and 1 base at J, with 7 bases between. The DNA for the CDR3 is TGTGCCAGCAGCTTCGGACTTTCCTATAATTCACCCCTCCACTTT. It encodes CASSFGLSYNSPLHF. The full variable domain, with the rest looked up from reference TRBV5-6 and TRBJ1-6, is DAGVTQSPTHLIKTRGQQVTLRCSPKSGHDTVSWYQQALGQGPQFIFQYYEEEERQRGNFPDRFSGHQFPNYSSELNVNALLLGDSALYLCASSFGLSYNSPLHFGNGTRLTVT.

This clonotype was picked up a small number of times. The CDR3 DNA sequence: TGTGCCAGCAGCTTGACCTGGGACGTCCTGACTTTC. It translates to CASSLTWDVLTF. The genes are TRBV7-2 and TRBJ2-6; D is uncertain. The V gene lost 3 bases and the J gene lost 11 bases, with 8 bases spanning the gap. Germline V gene data show CDR1 as SGHTA and CDR2 as FQGNSA. The CDR3 is made up of 12 amino acids. The full variable domain, rest sourced from reference TRBV7-2 and TRBJ2-6, is GAGVSQSPSNKVTEKGKDVELRCDPISGHTALYWYRQSLGQGLEFLIYFQGNSAPDKSGLPSDRFSAERTGGSVSTLTIQRTQQEDSAVYLCASSLTWDVLTFGAGSRLTVL.

The chain links TRBV5-5 to TRBJ2-1; perhaps TRBD2 as D (6 bases). The CDR3 covers 13 residues. Trimming left V 4 bases short and J 8 bases short, with 13 bases between. Per germline, CDR1 SGHKS and CDR2 YYEKEE (reference sequence). The CDR3 coding sequence is TGTGCCAGCAGCGGCCAAAGCGGGTATGAGCAGTTCTTC. Translating it yields CASSGQSGYEQFF.

The genes are TRBV15 and TRBJ2-4; 7 bases match TRBD1. V gave up 1 base and J gave up 8 bases; unmatched junction bases: 11. CDR3 size: 16 residues. CDR1 and CDR2 from the germline V gene are LNHNV and YYDKDF (reference sequence). DNA of the CDR3: TGTGCCACCAGCAGAGGCACGAAAAGACAGGGAGACATTCAGTACTTC. This codes for CATSRGTKRQGDIQYF.